This T cell receptor (beta chain) is from a study of T cell clusters in autoimmune cytopenias. General observations from the study: No experiment has yet validated the function of the T cell clusters defined in silico.

Concerning this clonotype: Its cognate antigen is unknown.

Each sample's input was 250 ng genomic DNA, about 38,000 genome equivalents. Germline V gives CDR1 SGHRS, CDR2 YFSETQ. This CDR3 comprises 15 residues. Multiplex touch-down PCR amplified TRB using TRB-A and TRB-B pools in one tube. TCRdb re-analyzed the multiplex PCR reads; it lists each CDR3 protein once, without DNA. This table holds 9,500 to 15,000 distinct CDR3 sequences. These data also featured in a second study, about T cell repertoires in aging, cancer and after chemotherapy. That study reports: Age-matched healthy donors had significantly more diverse, less clonal blood TCR repertoires than untreated cancer patients.

The chain recombines TRBV5-1 with TRBJ2-7. This receptor was identified in a human donor in good health. The sequenced sample consisted of peripheral blood. CDR3: CASSLRTPILNEQYF. The entire variable domain, with the rest obtained from reference TRBV5-1 and TRBJ2-7, is as follows: KAGVTQTPRYLIKTRGQQVTLSCSPISGHRSVSWYQQTPGQGLQFLFEYFSETQRNKGNFPGRFSGRQFSNSRSEMNVSTLELGDSALYLCASSLRTPILNEQYFGPGTRLTVT.